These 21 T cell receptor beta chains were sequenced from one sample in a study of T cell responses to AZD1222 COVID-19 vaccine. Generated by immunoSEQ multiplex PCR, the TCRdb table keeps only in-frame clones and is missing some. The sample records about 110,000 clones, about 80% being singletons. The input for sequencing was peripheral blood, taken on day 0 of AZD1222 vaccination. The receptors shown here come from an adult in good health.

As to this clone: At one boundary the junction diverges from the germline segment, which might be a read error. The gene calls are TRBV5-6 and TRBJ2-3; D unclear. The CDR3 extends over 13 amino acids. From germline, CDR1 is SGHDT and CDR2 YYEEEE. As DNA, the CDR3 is TGTGCCAGCAGCTCTTACGTCACATATACGCAGTATTTT. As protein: CASSSYVTYTQYF.

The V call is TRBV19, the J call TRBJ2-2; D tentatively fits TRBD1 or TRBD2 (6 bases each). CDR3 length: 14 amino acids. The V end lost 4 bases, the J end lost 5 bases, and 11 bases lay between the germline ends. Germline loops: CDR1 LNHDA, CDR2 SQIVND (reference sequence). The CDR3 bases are TGTGCCAGTAGTAGGGGGCGGGAAACCGGGGAGCTGTTTTTT. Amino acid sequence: CASSRGRETGELFF.

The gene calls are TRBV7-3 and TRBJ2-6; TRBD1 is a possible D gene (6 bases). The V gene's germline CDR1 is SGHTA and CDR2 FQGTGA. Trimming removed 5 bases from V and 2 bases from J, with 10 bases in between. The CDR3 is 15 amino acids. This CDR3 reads CASSPSGAGANVLTF. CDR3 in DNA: TGTGCCAGCAGCCCGTCAGGGGCTGGGGCCAACGTCCTGACTTTC. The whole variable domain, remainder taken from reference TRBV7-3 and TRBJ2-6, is GAGVSQTPSNKVTEKGKYVELRCDPISGHTALYWYRQSLGQGPEFLIYFQGTGAADDSGLPNDRFFAVRPEGSVSTLKIQRTERGDSAVYLCASSPSGAGANVLTFGAGSRLTVL.

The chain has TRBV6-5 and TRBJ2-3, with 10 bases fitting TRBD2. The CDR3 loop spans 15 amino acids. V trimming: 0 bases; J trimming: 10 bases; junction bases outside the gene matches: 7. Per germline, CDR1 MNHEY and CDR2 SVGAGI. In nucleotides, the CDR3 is TGTGCCAGCAGTTACTCCCTAGCGGGAGAAAGGGCGCAGTATTTT. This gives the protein CASSYSLAGERAQYF.

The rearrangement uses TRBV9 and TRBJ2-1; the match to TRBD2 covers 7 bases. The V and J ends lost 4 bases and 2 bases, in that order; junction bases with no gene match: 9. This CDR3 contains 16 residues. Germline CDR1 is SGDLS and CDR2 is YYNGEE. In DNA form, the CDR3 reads TGTGCCAGCAGCCCTGGATTCGGACTAGCCTACAATGAGCAGTTCTTC. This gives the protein CASSPGFGLAYNEQFF. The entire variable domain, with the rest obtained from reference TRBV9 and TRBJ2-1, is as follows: DSGVTQTPKHLITATGQRVTLRCSPRSGDLSVYWYQQSLDQGLQFLIQYYNGEERAKGNILERFSAQQFPDLHSELNLSSLELGDSALYFCASSPGFGLAYNEQFFGPGTRLTVL.

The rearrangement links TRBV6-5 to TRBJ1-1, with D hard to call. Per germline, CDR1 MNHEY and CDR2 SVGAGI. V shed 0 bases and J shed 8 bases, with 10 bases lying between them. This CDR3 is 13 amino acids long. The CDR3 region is CASSYSRNGEAFF. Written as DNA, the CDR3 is TGTGCCAGCAGTTACTCGAGAAATGGGGAAGCTTTCTTT.

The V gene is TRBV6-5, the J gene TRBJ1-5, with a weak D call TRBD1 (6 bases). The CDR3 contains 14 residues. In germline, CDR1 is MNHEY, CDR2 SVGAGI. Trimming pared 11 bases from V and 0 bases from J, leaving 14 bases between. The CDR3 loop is CAAKGGFSNQPQHF. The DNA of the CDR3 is TGTGCCGCCAAGGGGGGCTTTAGCAATCAGCCCCAGCATTTT.

This CDR3 is CASSTGDSTIYF. Written as DNA, the CDR3 is TGTGCCAGCAGCACAGGGGACAGCACCATATATTTT. V gene TRBV6-5 combines with J gene TRBJ1-3; 7 nucleotides align to TRBD1. This CDR3 spans 12 amino acids. The trim removed 6 bases at V and 9 bases at J, leaving 5 bases unmatched. Germline lookup yields CDR1 MNHEY and CDR2 SVGAGI.

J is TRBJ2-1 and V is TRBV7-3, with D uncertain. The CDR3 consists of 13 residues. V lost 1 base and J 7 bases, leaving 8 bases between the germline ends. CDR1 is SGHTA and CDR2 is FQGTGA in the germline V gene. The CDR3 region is CASSLRTPNEQFF. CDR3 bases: TGTGCCAGCAGCTTAAGGACGCCGAATGAGCAGTTCTTC.

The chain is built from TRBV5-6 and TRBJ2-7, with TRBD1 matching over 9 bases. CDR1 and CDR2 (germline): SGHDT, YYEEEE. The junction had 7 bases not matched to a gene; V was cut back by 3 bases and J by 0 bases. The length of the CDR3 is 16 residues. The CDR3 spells CASSSRTGAASYEQYF. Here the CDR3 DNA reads TGTGCCAGCAGCTCCCGGACAGGGGCCGCCTCCTACGAGCAGTACTTC. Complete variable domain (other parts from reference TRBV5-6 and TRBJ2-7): DAGVTQSPTHLIKTRGQQVTLRCSPKSGHDTVSWYQQALGQGPQFIFQYYEEEERQRGNFPDRFSGHQFPNYSSELNVNALLLGDSALYLCASSSRTGAASYEQYFGPGTRLTVT.

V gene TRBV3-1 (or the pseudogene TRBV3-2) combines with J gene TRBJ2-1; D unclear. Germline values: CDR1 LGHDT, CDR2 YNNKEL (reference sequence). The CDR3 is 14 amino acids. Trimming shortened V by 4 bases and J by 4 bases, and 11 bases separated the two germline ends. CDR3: CASSPSVRYNEQFF. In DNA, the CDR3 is TGTGCCAGCAGCCCTTCAGTAAGATACAATGAGCAGTTCTTC.

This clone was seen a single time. CDR3 sequence reads: CASSSRTTNTEAFF. Written as DNA, the CDR3 is TGTGCCAGCAGTTCCCGGACCACGAACACTGAAGCTTTCTTT. The chain employs TRBV6-5 and TRBJ1-1, with D unclear. Looked up from germline, CDR1 is MNHEY and CDR2 is SVGAGI. This CDR3 region has 14 residues. V lost 4 bases and J lost 1, with 10 bases in between.

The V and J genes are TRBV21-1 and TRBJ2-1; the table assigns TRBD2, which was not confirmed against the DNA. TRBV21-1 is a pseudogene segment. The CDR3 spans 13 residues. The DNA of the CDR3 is TGTGCCAGCAGCACCCGGGGGGGCAATGAGCAGTTCTTC. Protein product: CASSTRGGNEQFF.

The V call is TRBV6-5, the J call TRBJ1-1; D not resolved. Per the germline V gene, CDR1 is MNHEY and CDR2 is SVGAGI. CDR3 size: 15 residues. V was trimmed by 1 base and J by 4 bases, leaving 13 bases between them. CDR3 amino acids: CASSYFGRLSTEAFF. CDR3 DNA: TGTGCCAGCAGTTACTTCGGCCGTTTAAGCACTGAAGCTTTCTTT.

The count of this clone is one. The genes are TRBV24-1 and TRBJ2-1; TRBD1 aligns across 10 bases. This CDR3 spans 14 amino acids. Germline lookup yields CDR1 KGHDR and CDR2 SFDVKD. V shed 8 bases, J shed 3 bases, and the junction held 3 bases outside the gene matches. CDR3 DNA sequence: TGTGCCACCAAAGGGACAGGGGTCTACAATGAGCAGTTCTTC. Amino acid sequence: CATKGTGVYNEQFF.

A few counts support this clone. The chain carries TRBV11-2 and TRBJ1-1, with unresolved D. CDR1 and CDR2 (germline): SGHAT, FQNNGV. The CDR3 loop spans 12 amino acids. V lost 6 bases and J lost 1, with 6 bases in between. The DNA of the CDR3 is TGTGCCAGCAGAGGCGGGAACACTGAAGCTTTCTTT. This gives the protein CASRGGNTEAFF.

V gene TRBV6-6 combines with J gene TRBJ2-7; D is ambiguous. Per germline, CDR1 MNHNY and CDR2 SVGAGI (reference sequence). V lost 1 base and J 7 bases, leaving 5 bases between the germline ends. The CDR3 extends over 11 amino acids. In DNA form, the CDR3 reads TGTGCCAGCAGTTACTACTTAGAGCAGTACTTC. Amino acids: CASSYYLEQYF.

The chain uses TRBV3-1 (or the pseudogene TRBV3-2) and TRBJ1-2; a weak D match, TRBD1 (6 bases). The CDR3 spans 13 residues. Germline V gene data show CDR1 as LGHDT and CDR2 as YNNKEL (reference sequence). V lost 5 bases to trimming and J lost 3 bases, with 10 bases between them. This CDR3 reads CASSKGGYYGYTF. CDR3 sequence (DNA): TGTGCCAGCAGCAAAGGGGGGTACTATGGCTACACCTTC.

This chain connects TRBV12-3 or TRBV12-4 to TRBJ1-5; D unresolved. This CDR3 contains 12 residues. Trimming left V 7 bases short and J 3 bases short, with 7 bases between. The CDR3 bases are TGTGCCAGCATGTCCTCCAATCAGCCCCAGCATTTT. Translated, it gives CASMSSNQPQHF.

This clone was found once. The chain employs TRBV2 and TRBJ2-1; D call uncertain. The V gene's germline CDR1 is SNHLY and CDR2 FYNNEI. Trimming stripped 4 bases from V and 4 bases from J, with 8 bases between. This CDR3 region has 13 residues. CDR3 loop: CASSGLEYNEQFF. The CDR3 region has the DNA TGTGCCAGCAGTGGATTAGAATACAATGAGCAGTTCTTC.

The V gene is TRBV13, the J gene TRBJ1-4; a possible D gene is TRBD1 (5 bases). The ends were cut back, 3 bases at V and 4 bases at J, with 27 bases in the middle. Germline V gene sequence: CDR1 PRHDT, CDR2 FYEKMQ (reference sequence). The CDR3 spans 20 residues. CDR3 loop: CASSFRGDSGVAPFNEKLFF. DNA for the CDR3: TGTGCCAGCAGCTTTCGGGGGGACTCCGGGGTAGCGCCCTTTAATGAAAAACTGTTTTTT.